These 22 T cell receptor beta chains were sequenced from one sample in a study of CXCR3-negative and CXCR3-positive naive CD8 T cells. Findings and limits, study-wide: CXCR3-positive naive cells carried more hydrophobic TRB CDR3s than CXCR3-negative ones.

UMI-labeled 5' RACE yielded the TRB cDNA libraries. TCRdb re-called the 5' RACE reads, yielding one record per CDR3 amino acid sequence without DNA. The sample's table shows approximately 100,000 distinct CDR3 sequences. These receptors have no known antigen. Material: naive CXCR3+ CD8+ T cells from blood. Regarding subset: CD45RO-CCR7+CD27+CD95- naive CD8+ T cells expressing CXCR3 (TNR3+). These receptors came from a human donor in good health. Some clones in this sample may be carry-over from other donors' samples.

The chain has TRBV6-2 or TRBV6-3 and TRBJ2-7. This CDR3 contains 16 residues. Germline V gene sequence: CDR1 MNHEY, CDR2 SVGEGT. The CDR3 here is CASSPFVSGSSYEQYF.

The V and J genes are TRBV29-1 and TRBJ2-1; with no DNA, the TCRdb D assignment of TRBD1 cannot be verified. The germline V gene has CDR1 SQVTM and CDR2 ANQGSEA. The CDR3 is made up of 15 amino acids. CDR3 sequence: CSVEKGATGYNEQFF.

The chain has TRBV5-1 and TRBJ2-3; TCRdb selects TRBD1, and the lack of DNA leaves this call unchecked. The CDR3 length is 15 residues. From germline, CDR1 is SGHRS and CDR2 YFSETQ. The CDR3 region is CASSLEGRATDTQYF.

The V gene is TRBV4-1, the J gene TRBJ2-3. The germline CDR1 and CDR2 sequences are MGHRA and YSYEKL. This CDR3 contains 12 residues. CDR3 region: CASSQDWFTQYF.

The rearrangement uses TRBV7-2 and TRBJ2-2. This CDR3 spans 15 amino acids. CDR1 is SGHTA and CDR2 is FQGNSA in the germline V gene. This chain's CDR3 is CASSLYSRNTGELFF.

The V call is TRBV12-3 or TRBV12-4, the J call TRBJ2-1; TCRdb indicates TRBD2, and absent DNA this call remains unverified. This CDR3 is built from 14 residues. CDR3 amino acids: CASTVAGGHNEQFF.

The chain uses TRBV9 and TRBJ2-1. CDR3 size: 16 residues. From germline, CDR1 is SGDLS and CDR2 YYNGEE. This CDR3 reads CASSLSGGSSYNEQFF.

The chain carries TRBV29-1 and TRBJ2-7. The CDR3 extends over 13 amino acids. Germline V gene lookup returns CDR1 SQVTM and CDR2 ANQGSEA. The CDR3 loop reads CSVVGRGSYEQYF.

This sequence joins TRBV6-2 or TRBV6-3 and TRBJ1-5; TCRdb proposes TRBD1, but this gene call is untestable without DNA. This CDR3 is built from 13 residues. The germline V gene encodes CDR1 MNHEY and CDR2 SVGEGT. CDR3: CASSHTGDQPQHF.

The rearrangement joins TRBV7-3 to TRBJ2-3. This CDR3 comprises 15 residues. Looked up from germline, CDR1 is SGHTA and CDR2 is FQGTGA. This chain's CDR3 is CASSFTGGGLDTQYF.

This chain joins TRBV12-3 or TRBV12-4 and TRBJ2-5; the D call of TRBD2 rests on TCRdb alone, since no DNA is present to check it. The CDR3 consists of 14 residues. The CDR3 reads CASSLGQREETQYF.

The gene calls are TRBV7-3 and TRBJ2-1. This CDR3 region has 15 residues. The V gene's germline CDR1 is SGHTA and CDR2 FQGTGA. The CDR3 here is CASSSTGGPYNEQFF.

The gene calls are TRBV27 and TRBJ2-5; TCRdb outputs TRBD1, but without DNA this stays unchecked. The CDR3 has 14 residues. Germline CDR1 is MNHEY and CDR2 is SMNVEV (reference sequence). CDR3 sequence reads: CASSLNPPGETQYF.

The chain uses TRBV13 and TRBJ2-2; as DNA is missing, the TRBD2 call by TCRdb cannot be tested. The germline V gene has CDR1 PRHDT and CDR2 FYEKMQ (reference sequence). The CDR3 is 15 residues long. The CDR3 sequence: CASSPGTSRIGELFF.

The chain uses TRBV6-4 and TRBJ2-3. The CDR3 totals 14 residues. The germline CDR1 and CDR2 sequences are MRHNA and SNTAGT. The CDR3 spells CASSDSIRADTQYF.

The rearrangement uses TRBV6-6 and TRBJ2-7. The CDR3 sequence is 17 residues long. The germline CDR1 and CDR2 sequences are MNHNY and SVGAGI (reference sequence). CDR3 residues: CASSYSTTPRSSYEQYF.

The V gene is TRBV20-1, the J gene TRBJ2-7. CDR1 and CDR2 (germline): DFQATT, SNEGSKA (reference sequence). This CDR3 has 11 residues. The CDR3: CSASHINEQYF.

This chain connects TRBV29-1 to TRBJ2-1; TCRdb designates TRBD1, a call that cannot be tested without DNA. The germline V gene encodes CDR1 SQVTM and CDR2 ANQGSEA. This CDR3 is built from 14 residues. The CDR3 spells CSGRRGAGENEQFF.

The CDR3 region is CASIPLQVLTF. The V call is TRBV7-9, the J call TRBJ2-6. This CDR3 comprises 11 residues. Germline lookup yields CDR1 SEHNR and CDR2 FQNEAQ (reference sequence).

The CDR3 loop reads CASRMTSATYEQYF. The rearrangement links TRBV27 to TRBJ2-7; the TCRdb call, TRBD2, lacks DNA for checking. The CDR3 has 14 amino acids. CDR1 and CDR2 from the germline V gene are MNHEY and SMNVEV (reference sequence).

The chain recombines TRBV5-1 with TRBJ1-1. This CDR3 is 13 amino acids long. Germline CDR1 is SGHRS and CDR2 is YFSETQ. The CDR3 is CASSLARDFEAFF.

The chain's CDR3 is CASSVLGSNQPQHF. This chain links TRBV2 with TRBJ1-5. From germline, CDR1 is SNHLY and CDR2 FYNNEI. This CDR3 has 14 amino acids.